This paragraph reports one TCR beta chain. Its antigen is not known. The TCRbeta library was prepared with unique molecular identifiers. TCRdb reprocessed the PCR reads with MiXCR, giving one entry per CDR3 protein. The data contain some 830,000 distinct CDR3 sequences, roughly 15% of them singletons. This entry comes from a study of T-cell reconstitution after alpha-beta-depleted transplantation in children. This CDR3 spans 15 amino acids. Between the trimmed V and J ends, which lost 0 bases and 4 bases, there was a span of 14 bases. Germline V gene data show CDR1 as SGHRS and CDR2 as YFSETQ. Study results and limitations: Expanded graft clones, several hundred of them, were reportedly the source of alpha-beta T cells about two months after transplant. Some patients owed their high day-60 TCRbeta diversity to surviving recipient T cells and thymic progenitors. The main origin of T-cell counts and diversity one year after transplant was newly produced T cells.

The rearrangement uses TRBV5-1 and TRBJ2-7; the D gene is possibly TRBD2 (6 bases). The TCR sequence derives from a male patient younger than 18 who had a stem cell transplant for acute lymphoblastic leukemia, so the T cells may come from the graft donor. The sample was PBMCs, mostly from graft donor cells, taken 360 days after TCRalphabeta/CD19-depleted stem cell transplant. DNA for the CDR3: TGCGCCAGCAGCTTGGCGGGCGGGACCGGTTACGAGCAGTACTTC. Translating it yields CASSLAGGTGYEQYF.